This T cell receptor beta chain was recovered during a study of regulatory dendritic cells for organ transplantation. Overall study findings and caveats: Alloreactive memory CD8+ T cell pools varied considerably between individuals. Regulatory dendritic cells appeared to expand memory CD8+ clones less than mature ones.

This clone has more than one count but fewer than ten. Its target is unknown. Naive CD45RA+ and memory CD45RO+ CD4+ or CD8+ T cells were FACS-sorted. Here immunoSEQ multiplex PCR was the method, and the copy in TCRdb shows in-frame clones only, minus some. The sample carries 29,000 or so clones, 75% to 80% recorded once. This sequence originates from a human donor in good health. Sample: memory CD4+ T cells from blood. The subset denotes: CD45RO+ memory T cells.

The CDR3 spells CASSLRRGNRGNQPQHF. CDR3 coding DNA: TGTGCCAGCAGTTTAAGGCGGGGAAACAGGGGAAATCAGCCCCAGCATTTT. The J gene is TRBJ1-5, the V gene TRBV28, with TRBD1 matching over 7 bases. This CDR3 is 17 amino acids long. V dropped 2 bases and J dropped 4; count of bases not matched to a gene: 11. Germline V gene sequence: CDR1 MDHEN, CDR2 SYDVKM. Full variable domain (outside the CDR3, taken from reference TRBV28 and TRBJ1-5): DVKVTQSSRYLVKRTGEKVFLECVQDMDHENMFWYRQDPGLGLRLIYFSYDVKMKEKGDIPEGYSVSREKKERFSLILESASTNQTSMYLCASSLRRGNRGNQPQHFGDGTRLSIL.